This T cell receptor beta chain emerged from a study of shared clonotypes between healthy human individuals. Whole-study results and caveats: Clonotypes shared by all four sorted-subset donors had higher generation probabilities than non-shared clonotypes.

This clone was observed a single time. Its specificity is not known. Profiled with immunoSEQ multiplex PCR; TCRdb holds only in-frame clones, not every one. The sample comprises hundreds of thousands of clones, 80% to 90% of which are singletons, and 15% to 20% rests with the top ten. Healthy adults negative for HIV, lacking recent acute infections or vaccinations, served as donors. The CDR3 contains 14 residues. Germline V gene lookup returns CDR1 SGHAT and CDR2 FQNNGV. Trimming removed 4 bases from V and 2 bases from J; junction bases left unmatched: 4. The chain couples TRBV11-2 to TRBJ2-7; TRBD2 matches 8 bases. The source of this sequence is a man younger than 35 in good health. The sample consisted of memory CD8+ T cells sorted from blood. This sample's subset: CD45RO+ cells pooled with CCR7-negative TemRA cells. CDR3 in amino acids: CASSYTSGPYEQYF. CDR3 DNA: TGTGCCAGCAGCTATACTAGCGGACCCTACGAGCAGTACTTC.